These T cell receptor beta chains were read from a single sample in a study of blood T cell repertoires in COVID-19. Generated by immunoSEQ multiplex PCR, the TCRdb table keeps only in-frame clones and is missing some. This sample has some 150,000 clones; approximately 84% occur once, and the top ten carry roughly 2.6%. Sequenced material: peripheral blood. The receptors stem from a human donor with acute or convalescent COVID-19. The donor label of this sample is uncertain. CDR3s include the opening cysteine and the closing phenylalanine or tryptophan. The D gene is left open where the match is weak. Clone size is not always given. Where it is, it says once, few, many or a class for expanded clones.

size,V,D,J,DNA,CDR3
-,TRBV4-3,TRBD1,TRBJ1-2,TGCGCCAGCAGCCAAGTCCCGGACAGGAACGGCTACACCTTC,CASSQVPDRNGYTF
-,TRBV15,-,TRBJ2-5,TGTGCCACCAGCAGAGGTGGGGCAGGGGCGCCTGAGACCCAGTACTTC,CATSRGGAGAPETQYF
few,TRBV29-1,TRBD1,TRBJ2-2,TGCAGCATTAGCCAACAGGGGGCGGGTACCGGGGAGCTGTTTTTT,CSISQQGAGTGELFF
-,TRBV5-4,-,TRBJ1-2,TGTGCCAGCAGCTTGTGGGGCGCTAATAGTGGCTACACCTTC,CASSLWGANSGYTF
-,TRBV20-1,TRBD2,TRBJ2-1,TGCAGTGCTAGTAATAGTGTCTACGGGGGGGAATATGAGCAGTTCTTC,CSASNSVYGGEYEQFF
-,TRBV5-6,-,TRBJ1-4,TGTGCCAGCAGCCTCCGGACATCGGCAACTAATGAAAAACTGTTTTTT,CASSLRTSATNEKLFF
-,TRBV7-2,TRBD2,TRBJ2-1,TGTGCCAGCAGCTTGGTGCGGGGGGGTGTGGATGAGCAGTTCTTC,CASSLVRGGVDEQFF
-,TRBV24-1,-,TRBJ1-5,TGTGCCACCAGTGATTATGGGAGTCAGCCCCAGCATTTT,CATSDYGSQPQHF
-,TRBV7-3,TRBD1,TRBJ2-3,TGTGCCAGCAGCCTAGGACAGGACCGAACGCAGTATTTT,CASSLGQDRTQYF
-,TRBV29-1,TRBD1,TRBJ1-2,TGCAGCGTTGTTGGGCAGGGGGCTTGGGGCTACACCTTC,CSVVGQGAWGYTF
-,TRBV13,TRBD2,TRBJ2-1,TGTGCCAGCAGCTTGGATAGCGGGGGCCCGAGCTCCTACAATGAGCAGTTCTTC,CASSLDSGGPSSYNEQFF
-,TRBV19,TRBD1,TRBJ1-2,TGTGCCAGTACAACAGGGGGCGAGGAGGGCTACACCTTC,CASTTGGEEGYTF
-,TRBV12-2,-,TRBJ2-3,TGTGCAAGTCGGCAGGGGCCGAGACGCAGCACAGATACGCAGTATTTT,CASRQGPRRSTDTQYF
-,TRBV2,TRBD1,TRBJ1-6,TGTGCCAGCCTGGGGAACAGGGGGGATTCACCCCTCCACTTT,CASLGNRGDSPLHF
-,TRBV7-2,TRBD1,TRBJ2-7,TGTGCCAGCAGCTTAGCGGGGACAGGTGCCTCCTACGAGCAGTACTTC,CASSLAGTGASYEQYF
-,TRBV5-3,-,TRBJ1-1,TGTGCCCAACCCCAGGAACTCACCATGAACACTGAAGCTTTCTTT,CAQPQELTMNTEAFF
-,TRBV6-2/TRBV6-3,-,TRBJ1-1,TGTGCCAGCAGTTACGGGGCTGCTGAAGCTTTCTTT,CASSYGAAEAFF
once,TRBV18,-,TRBJ1-2,TGTGCCAGCTCACCGGGGGAGGGCGCAGCTGGCTACACCTTC,CASSPGEGAAGYTF
few,TRBV5-4,-,TRBJ2-7,TGTGCCAGCAGCTTGGAGGACAGACCCTTGGAGCAGTACTTC,CASSLEDRPLEQYF
-,TRBV30,-,TRBJ1-1,TGTGCCTGGATAAGGGCCGGGGGCACTGAAGCTTTCTTT,CAWIRAGGTEAFF
once,TRBV5-4,TRBD2,TRBJ2-3,TGTGCCAGCAGCTCGGGAGGCCTAGCGGGCCACACCACAGATACGCAGTATTTT,CASSSGGLAGHTTDTQYF
-,TRBV24-1,-,TRBJ1-1,TGTGCCACCAGTGATTCATGGCAGGGTGAAGCTTTCTTT,CATSDSWQGEAFF